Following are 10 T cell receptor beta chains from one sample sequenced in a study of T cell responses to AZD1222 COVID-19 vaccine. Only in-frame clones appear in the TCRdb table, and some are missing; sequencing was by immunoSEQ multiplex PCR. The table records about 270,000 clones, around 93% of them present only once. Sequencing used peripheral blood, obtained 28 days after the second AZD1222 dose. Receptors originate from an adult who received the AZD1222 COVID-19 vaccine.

CDR3 sequence: CASSYQGQLNSPTNEKLFF. DNA for the CDR3: TGTGCCAGCAGTTACCAGGGACAGTTGAACTCCCCAACTAATGAAAAACTGTTTTTT. The V gene is TRBV6-7, the J gene TRBJ1-4; 7 bases are shared with TRBD1. TRBV6-7 carries the ORF label, with uncertain function. The CDR3 has 19 amino acids. The trim removed 2 bases at V and 0 bases at J, leaving 12 bases unmatched.

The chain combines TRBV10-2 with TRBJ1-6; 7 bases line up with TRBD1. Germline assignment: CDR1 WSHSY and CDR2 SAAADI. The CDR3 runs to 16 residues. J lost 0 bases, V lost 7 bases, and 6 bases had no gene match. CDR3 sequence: CASTRTGSSYNSPLHF. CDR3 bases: TGCGCCAGCACAAGGACAGGAAGCTCCTATAATTCACCCCTCCACTTT.

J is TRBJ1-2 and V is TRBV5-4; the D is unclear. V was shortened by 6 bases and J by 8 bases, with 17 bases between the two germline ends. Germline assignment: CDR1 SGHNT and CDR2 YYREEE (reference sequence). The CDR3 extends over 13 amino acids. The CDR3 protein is CASTRERGGGYTF. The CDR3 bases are TGTGCCAGCACCCGGGAGCGGGGTGGAGGCTACACCTTC.

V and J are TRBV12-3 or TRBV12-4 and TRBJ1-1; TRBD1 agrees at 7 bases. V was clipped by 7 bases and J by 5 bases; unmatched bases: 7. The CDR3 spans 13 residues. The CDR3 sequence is CASTTTGFTEAFF. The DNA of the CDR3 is TGTGCCAGCACTACGACAGGGTTTACTGAAGCTTTCTTT.

The chain's CDR3 is CASSPGGGRPYEQYF. The CDR3 coding sequence is TGTGCCAGCAGCCCGGGGGGGGGACGGCCCTACGAGCAGTACTTC. The chain is built from TRBV11-1 and TRBJ2-7; 8 bases align to TRBD2. This CDR3 has 15 amino acids. V was pared by 5 bases and J by 2 bases, with 8 bases of the junction left unmatched. CDR1 and CDR2 (germline): SGHAT, FQDESV (reference sequence).

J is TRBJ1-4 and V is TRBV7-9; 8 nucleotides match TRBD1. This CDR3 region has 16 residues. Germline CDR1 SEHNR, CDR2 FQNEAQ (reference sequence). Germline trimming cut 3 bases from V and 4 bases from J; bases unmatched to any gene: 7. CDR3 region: CASSLDRAWDNEKLFF. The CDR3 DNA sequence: TGTGCCAGCAGCTTGGACAGGGCGTGGGATAATGAAAAACTGTTTTTT. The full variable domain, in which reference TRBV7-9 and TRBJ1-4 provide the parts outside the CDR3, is DTGVSQNPRHKITKRGQNVTFRCDPISEHNRLYWYRQTLGQGPEFLTYFQNEAQLEKSRLLSDRFSAERPKGSFSTLEIQRTEQGDSAMYLCASSLDRAWDNEKLFFGSGTQLSVL.

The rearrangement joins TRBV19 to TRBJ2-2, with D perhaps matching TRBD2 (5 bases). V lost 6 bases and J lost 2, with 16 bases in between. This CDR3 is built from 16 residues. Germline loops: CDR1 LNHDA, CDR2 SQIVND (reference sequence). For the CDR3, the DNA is TGTGCCAGTAGCAAAAGTGGGCTAGCAAACACCGGGGAGCTGTTTTTT. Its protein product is CASSKSGLANTGELFF. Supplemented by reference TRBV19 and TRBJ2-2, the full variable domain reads DGGITQSPKYLFRKEGQNVTLSCEQNLNHDAMYWYRQDPGQGLRLIYYSQIVNDFQKGDIAEGYSVSREKKESFPLTVTSAQKNPTAFYLCASSKSGLANTGELFFGEGSRLTVL.

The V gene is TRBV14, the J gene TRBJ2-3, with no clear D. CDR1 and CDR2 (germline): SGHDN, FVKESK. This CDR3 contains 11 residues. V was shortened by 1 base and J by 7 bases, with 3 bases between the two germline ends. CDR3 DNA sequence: TGTGCCAGCAGCCAAGCCAATACGCAGTATTTT. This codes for CASSQANTQYF.

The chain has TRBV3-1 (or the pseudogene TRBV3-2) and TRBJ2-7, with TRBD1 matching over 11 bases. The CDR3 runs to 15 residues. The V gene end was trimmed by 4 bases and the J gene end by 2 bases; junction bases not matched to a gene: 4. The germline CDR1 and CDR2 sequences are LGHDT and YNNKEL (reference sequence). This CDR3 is CASSPGTGGTYEQYF. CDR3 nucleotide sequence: TGTGCCAGCAGCCCCGGGACAGGGGGGACCTACGAGCAGTACTTC.

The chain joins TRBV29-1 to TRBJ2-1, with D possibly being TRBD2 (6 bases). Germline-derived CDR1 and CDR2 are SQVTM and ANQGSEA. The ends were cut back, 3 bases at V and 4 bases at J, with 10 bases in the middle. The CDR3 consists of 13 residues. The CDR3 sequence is CSVERGGYNEQFF. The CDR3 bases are TGCAGCGTTGAGCGGGGTGGGTACAATGAGCAGTTCTTC.